A single sample is the source of the 29 T cell receptor beta chains below, sequenced in a study of identical twins. TCRdb analysed the 5' RACE reads with MiXCR anew, one entry per CDR3 protein. The sample holds around 530,000 distinct CDR3 sequences, 15% seen once. These data are also associated with another study on yellow fever vaccine responses in identical twins.

Sequences were obtained from CD4+ T cells sorted from blood. Source of these receptors: a woman under 30 in good health.

This clonotype was seen a few times. The chain couples TRBV5-1 to TRBJ2-1; weak D call: TRBD1 (5 bases). Germline V CDR1 and CDR2: SGHRS, YFSETQ. V was pared by 4 bases and J by 7 bases, with 21 bases between. There are 16 residues in the CDR3. The CDR3 sequence: CASSPIEQGSSNEQFF. In DNA, the CDR3 is TGCGCCAGCAGCCCCATTGAGCAGGGAAGTAGTAATGAGCAGTTCTTC.

This clonotype was observed a few times. The J gene is TRBJ2-2, the V gene TRBV2, with 7 bases matching TRBD2. CDR3 size: 13 residues. From germline, CDR1 is SNHLY and CDR2 FYNNEI. The V segment lost 7 bases and the J segment 5 bases; nucleotides outside the gene matches: 4. The CDR3 loop reads CASTISGTGELFF. The CDR3 DNA reads as TGTGCCAGCACTATTAGCGGGACCGGGGAGCTGTTTTTT. The full variable domain, its missing parts supplied by reference TRBV2 and TRBJ2-2, is EPEVTQTPSHQVTQMGQEVILRCVPISNHLYFYWYRQILGQKVEFLVSFYNNEISEKSEIFDDQFSVERPDGSNFTLKIRSTKLEDSAMYFCASTISGTGELFFGEGSRLTVL.

The chain is built from TRBV16 and TRBJ2-1; 7 bases map to TRBD2. CDR1 and CDR2 from the germline V gene are KGHSY and FQNENV. This CDR3 contains 14 residues. V gave up 2 bases and J gave up 7 bases; unmatched junction bases: 5. CDR3 DNA: TGTGCCAGCAGCCAAGCGCGTAGCGGGAATGAGCAGTTCTTC. This gives the protein CASSQARSGNEQFF.

This clonotype was recorded many times. The rearrangement uses TRBV7-2 and TRBJ2-3; TRBD2 is a possible D gene (6 bases). V lost 1 base and J lost 2, with 10 bases in between. This CDR3 has 15 residues. Germline V gene sequence: CDR1 SGHTA, CDR2 FQGNSA. The CDR3 DNA reads TGTGCCAGCAGCTTAGGGCTAGCGCCCACAGATACGCAGTATTTT. Translated, it gives CASSLGLAPTDTQYF.

This clonotype was counted a few times. V gene TRBV11-2 combines with J gene TRBJ2-5; 9 bases line up with TRBD2. Losses at the gene ends were 3 bases for V and 1 base for J; bases not matched to a gene: 9. The CDR3 totals 17 residues. Germline values: CDR1 SGHAT, CDR2 FQNNGV. CDR3 loop: CASSFPIAGVSQETQYF. In DNA form, the CDR3 reads TGTGCCAGCAGCTTTCCAATAGCGGGGGTATCCCAAGAGACCCAGTACTTC.

The gene calls are TRBV12-3 or TRBV12-4 and TRBJ1-2; D is ambiguous. The V and J ends lost 3 bases and 8 bases respectively, with 19 bases between them. CDR3 size: 15 residues. The CDR3 coding sequence is TGTGCCAGCAGTTTTTCGGGGATTCAAGTTGGGGGCTACACCTTC. Encoded protein: CASSFSGIQVGGYTF.

The chain links TRBV4-1 to TRBJ2-3, with 9 bases identical to TRBD2. The J segment lost 4 bases and the V segment lost 7 bases, leaving 3 bases of the junction unmatched. CDR1 and CDR2 (germline): MGHRA, YSYEKL. The CDR3 consists of 13 residues. The CDR3 region has the DNA TGCGCCAGCAATGGCGGGGGGGCAGATACGCAGTATTTT. Protein product: CASNGGGADTQYF.

This clonotype was recorded a few times. This chain joins TRBV7-6 and TRBJ2-6; possible D gene TRBD2, 6 bases. Germline lookup yields CDR1 SGHVS and CDR2 FNYEAQ. This CDR3 is 18 amino acids long. V dropped 1 base and J dropped 0 bases, with 13 bases sitting between them. CDR3 nucleotide sequence: TGTGCCAGCAGCTTAGACCTCTCGGACTACTCTGGGGCCAACGTCCTGACTTTC. The encoded protein is CASSLDLSDYSGANVLTF.

The CDR3 loop is CASSFLFGGGYTF. The CDR3 coding sequence is TGTGCCAGCAGTTTCTTGTTCGGGGGTGGCTACACCTTC. The rearrangement links TRBV27 to TRBJ1-2; D may be TRBD1 (5 bases). This CDR3 is 13 amino acids long. V shed 3 bases and J shed 7 bases, with 12 bases lying between them. Germline loops: CDR1 MNHEY, CDR2 SMNVEV (reference sequence).

This clonotype appeared a few times. The rearrangement links TRBV20-1 to TRBJ2-7, with a weak D call TRBD1 (6 bases). Germline CDR1 reads DFQATT; CDR2 reads SNEGSKA (reference sequence). V lost 4 bases and J lost 0, with 22 bases in between. The CDR3 runs to 17 residues. CDR3 nucleotides: TGCAGTGCTACCGCAACAGGGTTGGGCTTCAGCTCCTACGAGCAGTACTTC. Protein sequence: CSATATGLGFSSYEQYF.

The CDR3 DNA reads TGTGCCACCAGCAGAGAACAGGGGGCTACCAAAAACATTCAGTACTTC. It yields the protein CATSREQGATKNIQYF. The rearrangement joins TRBV15 to TRBJ2-4; 9 bases line up with TRBD1. The CDR3 consists of 16 residues. J lost 2 bases, V lost 0 bases, and 2 bases had no gene match. Germline lookup yields CDR1 LNHNV and CDR2 YYDKDF (reference sequence).

The rearrangement joins TRBV28 to TRBJ2-1; 8 bases line up with TRBD1. CDR1 and CDR2 (germline): MDHEN, SYDVKM. V lost 3 bases and J lost 2; bases outside the gene matches: 9. The CDR3 loop spans 17 amino acids. The CDR3 bases are TGTGCCAGCAGTTTCTTAGGGACAGGCAGCGCCTACAATGAGCAGTTCTTC. Protein sequence: CASSFLGTGSAYNEQFF. The full variable domain, rest sourced from reference TRBV28 and TRBJ2-1, is DVKVTQSSRYLVKRTGEKVFLECVQDMDHENMFWYRQDPGLGLRLIYFSYDVKMKEKGDIPEGYSVSREKKERFSLILESASTNQTSMYLCASSFLGTGSAYNEQFFGPGTRLTVL.

The chain uses TRBV24-1 and TRBJ2-1; perhaps TRBD2 as D (5 bases). Trimming removed 7 bases at V and 0 bases at J, with 12 bases between. The CDR3 spans 15 residues. The V gene's germline CDR1 is KGHDR and CDR2 SFDVKD. The CDR3 DNA reads as TGTGCCACCAGCCGACGGGGTAGCTCCTACAATGAGCAGTTCTTC. Its translation: CATSRRGSSYNEQFF.

The V gene is TRBV12-3 or TRBV12-4, the J gene TRBJ2-3, with 7 bases matching TRBD2. The CDR3 loop spans 15 amino acids. J lost 5 bases, V lost 1 base, and 6 bases had no gene match. In DNA form, the CDR3 reads TGTGCCAGCAGTTTAGACGGGAGGTTCATAGATACGCAGTATTTT. Residues: CASSLDGRFIDTQYF.

V and J are TRBV20-1 and TRBJ2-1; TRBD2 aligns across 7 bases. V was clipped by 3 bases and J by 6 bases; unmatched bases: 8. From germline, CDR1 is DFQATT and CDR2 SNEGSKA (reference sequence). This CDR3 comprises 14 residues. The CDR3 DNA reads TGCAGTGCTAGCCCGAACGGGGGGTTCAATGAGCAGTTCTTC. It encodes CSASPNGGFNEQFF.

The chain uses TRBV2 and TRBJ1-1; D unclear. Germline V gene sequence: CDR1 SNHLY, CDR2 FYNNEI. The CDR3 sequence is 14 residues long. Trimming cost V 6 bases and J 2 bases, with 13 bases left between them. CDR3 loop: CASSVRRDNTEAFF. Here the CDR3 DNA reads TGTGCCAGCAGCGTTAGGAGAGATAACACTGAAGCTTTCTTT.

This clonotype was observed many times. This chain joins TRBV5-1 and TRBJ1-1; D is uncertain. Germline assignment: CDR1 SGHRS and CDR2 YFSETQ. V gave up 4 bases and J gave up 4 bases, with 14 bases separating them. CDR3 length: 14 amino acids. This CDR3 reads CASSGGELGTEAFF. The CDR3 DNA sequence: TGCGCCAGCAGCGGCGGGGAATTAGGCACTGAAGCTTTCTTT.

This clonotype was counted only a few times. The chain couples TRBV2 to TRBJ2-5, with a weak D call TRBD1 (5 bases). V shed 7 bases and J shed 2 bases, with 8 bases lying between them. Looked up from germline, CDR1 is SNHLY and CDR2 is FYNNEI. The CDR3 totals 12 residues. This CDR3 reads CASKQGQETQYF. DNA of the CDR3: TGTGCCAGCAAGCAGGGTCAAGAGACCCAGTACTTC.

A word on this clonotype: Possible read error: a much larger clone is one base away. The rearrangement joins TRBV28 to TRBJ2-3; tentatively, D is TRBD2 (6 bases). With 4 bases removed from V and 8 bases from J, the gap between germline ends came to 16 bases. The CDR3 length is 14 residues. CDR1 MDHEN and CDR2 SYDVKM come from the germline V gene. The DNA of the CDR3 is TGTGCCAGCAGTTCTAGGGTCGGGAGTTCTACGCAGTATTTT. Amino acid sequence: CASSSRVGSSTQYF.

This clonotype was detected only a few times. The CDR3 sequence: CASSSPNGGDNSPLHF. The CDR3 DNA is TGTGCCAGCAGCTCACCGAATGGGGGGGATAATTCACCCCTCCACTTT. This chain joins TRBV11-2 and TRBJ1-6; a weak D match, TRBD1 (5 bases). V was trimmed by 4 bases and J by 5 bases, leaving 15 bases between them. Germline V lookup: CDR1 SGHAT, CDR2 FQNNGV. This CDR3 is built from 16 residues.

This clonotype turned up a few times. The chain carries TRBV5-1 and TRBJ2-1; no reliable D call. The V gene lost 0 bases and the J gene lost 5 bases, with 9 bases spanning the gap. In germline, CDR1 is SGHRS, CDR2 YFSETQ. This CDR3 region has 14 residues. This CDR3 reads CASSLGSVDNEQFF. The CDR3 DNA reads as TGCGCCAGCAGCTTGGGGTCAGTCGACAATGAGCAGTTCTTC.

This clonotype was counted only a few times. The chain employs TRBV29-1 and TRBJ2-5; 9 bases are shared with TRBD1. The CDR3 runs to 13 residues. Germline trimming cut 4 bases from V and 6 bases from J; bases unmatched to any gene: 6. Germline CDR1 SQVTM, CDR2 ANQGSEA. The CDR3 coding sequence is TGCAGCGTTGTCCCCGGACAGGGGAAGACCCAGTACTTC. Its protein is CSVVPGQGKTQYF.

J is TRBJ1-2 and V is TRBV6-5; a possible D gene is TRBD1 (5 bases). The germline V and J ends were trimmed by 4 bases and 3 bases, with 12 bases remaining between them. CDR1 and CDR2 (germline): MNHEY, SVGAGI. This CDR3 comprises 14 residues. The CDR3: CASSSRDPDYGYTF. The CDR3 DNA reads as TGTGCCAGCAGTTCCCGGGACCCCGACTATGGCTACACCTTC.

The chain is built from TRBV7-3 and TRBJ2-5; TRBD1 might be the D (5 bases). Germline lookup yields CDR1 SGHTA and CDR2 FQGTGA. The germline V and J ends were trimmed by 0 bases and 9 bases, with 8 bases remaining between them. The CDR3 has 12 residues. CDR3 amino acids: CASSLTQGPQYF. The CDR3 DNA reads TGTGCCAGCAGCTTAACCCAGGGCCCCCAGTACTTC.

This clonotype came up a few times. CDR3 protein: CSAQGPTDTQYF. In DNA, the CDR3 is TGCAGTGCCCAGGGTCCCACAGATACGCAGTATTTT. This chain joins TRBV20-1 and TRBJ2-3; a weak D match, TRBD1 (5 bases). The CDR3 is made up of 12 amino acids. V was shortened by 6 bases and J by 2 bases, with 9 bases between the two germline ends. Germline CDR1 DFQATT, CDR2 SNEGSKA (reference sequence).

The rearrangement uses TRBV12-5 and TRBJ2-4; tentative D call: TRBD1 (5 bases). CDR3 length equals 16 residues. Trimming stripped 0 bases from V and 0 bases from J, with 9 bases between. From germline, CDR1 is LGHNT and CDR2 FRNRAP. The CDR3 is CASGLVKTVAKNIQYF. CDR3 nucleotides: TGTGCTAGTGGTTTGGTAAAGACAGTAGCCAAAAACATTCAGTACTTC. Variable domain in full (rest from reference TRBV12-5 and TRBJ2-4): DARVTQTPRHKVTEMGQEVTMRCQPILGHNTVFWYRQTMMQGLELLAYFRNRAPLDDSGMPKDRFSAEMPDATLATLKIQPSEPRDSAVYFCASGLVKTVAKNIQYFGAGTRLSVL.

This clonotype was counted only a few times. V is TRBV29-1 and J is TRBJ2-3; 11 bases agree with TRBD2. The germline CDR1 and CDR2 sequences are SQVTM and ANQGSEA. V was clipped by 5 bases and J by 8 bases; unmatched bases: 9. The CDR3 has 14 residues. The DNA of the CDR3 is TGCAGCGTTCAGATAGCGGGGGGGCCTGCTACGCAGTATTTT. Amino acids: CSVQIAGGPATQYF.

This sequence joins TRBV20-1 and TRBJ2-1; 8 bases match TRBD2. Trimming took 0 bases from V and 7 from J; bases not matched to a gene: 5. The CDR3 sequence is 14 residues long. Germline CDR1 reads DFQATT; CDR2 reads SNEGSKA (reference sequence). Written as DNA, the CDR3 is TGCAGTGCTAGAGATTATACGGGGGGGAATGAGCAGTTCTTC. This codes for CSARDYTGGNEQFF.

In DNA, the CDR3 is TGTGCCAGCAGTTTAAGCAGAAACTATGGCTACACCTTC. Translation: CASSLSRNYGYTF. V gene TRBV28 combines with J gene TRBJ1-2; D gene unclear. CDR3 length equals 13 residues. Germline V gene sequence: CDR1 MDHEN, CDR2 SYDVKM. V was cut by 2 bases and J by 2 bases, with 6 bases left in between.